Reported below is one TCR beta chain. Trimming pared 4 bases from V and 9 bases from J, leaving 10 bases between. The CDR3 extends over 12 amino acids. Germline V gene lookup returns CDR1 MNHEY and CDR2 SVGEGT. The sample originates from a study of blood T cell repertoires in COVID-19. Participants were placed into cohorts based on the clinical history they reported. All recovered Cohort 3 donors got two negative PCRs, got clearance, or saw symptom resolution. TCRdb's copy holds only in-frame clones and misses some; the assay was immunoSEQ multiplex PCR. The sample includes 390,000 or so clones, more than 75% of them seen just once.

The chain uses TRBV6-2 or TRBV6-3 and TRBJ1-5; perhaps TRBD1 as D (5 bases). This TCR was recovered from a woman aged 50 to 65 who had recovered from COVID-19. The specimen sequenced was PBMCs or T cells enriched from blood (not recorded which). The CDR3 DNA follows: TGTGCCAGCAGTTCAGTAGGGGCGCCCCAGCATTTT. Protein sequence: CASSSVGAPQHF.